This TCR beta chain originates from a study of CD8+CD57+ T cells in acquired aplastic anemia. Overall study results and limits: Patients shared approximately 30 CD8+ CDR3 sequences with controls.

Selection for sequencing was limited to patients who had shown CD8+CD57+ cell expansion by flow cytometry. Every one of the patients had aplastic anemia (severe, acquired). Blood sampling was performed on the patients, and none of them had received therapy by then. This clonotype was detected many times. Its antigen is still unknown. The V gene's germline CDR1 is SGHRS and CDR2 YFSETQ. CDR3 length: 14 amino acids. The V segment lost 0 bases and the J segment 2 bases; nucleotides outside the gene matches: 1. Profiles of TCR beta VDJ and CDR3 were generated from a genomic DNA template. TCRdb ran MiXCR on the reads and lists one entry per CDR3 protein. The table includes 210,000 or so distinct CDR3 sequences, roughly 45% detected once.

The sample consisted of sorted CD4+, CD8+, or CD8+CD57+ T cells (not recorded which) from PBMCs. The genes are TRBV5-1 and TRBJ1-1; 7 positions agree with TRBD1. The source of this sequence is a human donor with aplastic anemia. The CDR3 DNA is TGCGCCAGCAGCTTGGACAGGGGAAACACTGAAGCTTTCTTT. It yields the protein CASSLDRGNTEAFF.